This T cell receptor beta chain originates from a study of blood T cell repertoires in COVID-19. Study background: Sites in the United States, Italy and Spain provided acute and convalescent COVID-19 samples.

Data came from immunoSEQ multiplex PCR; TCRdb stores just in-frame clones and leaves some out. The table shows some 700,000 clones, with approximately 90% occurring only once. The CDR3 is made up of 17 amino acids. Germline loops: CDR1 MDHEN, CDR2 SYDVKM. The V gene end was trimmed by 1 base and the J gene end by 3 bases; junction bases not matched to a gene: 10. This chain connects TRBV28 to TRBJ1-2, with 8 bases fitting TRBD1. The sequenced material came from peripheral blood. The source of this sequence is a woman between 18 and 29 years old with acute or convalescent COVID-19. The CDR3 DNA is TGTGCCAGCAGTTTATTCATCGGGGCGACAGGGGACTATGGCTACACCTTC. Translated: CASSLFIGATGDYGYTF.